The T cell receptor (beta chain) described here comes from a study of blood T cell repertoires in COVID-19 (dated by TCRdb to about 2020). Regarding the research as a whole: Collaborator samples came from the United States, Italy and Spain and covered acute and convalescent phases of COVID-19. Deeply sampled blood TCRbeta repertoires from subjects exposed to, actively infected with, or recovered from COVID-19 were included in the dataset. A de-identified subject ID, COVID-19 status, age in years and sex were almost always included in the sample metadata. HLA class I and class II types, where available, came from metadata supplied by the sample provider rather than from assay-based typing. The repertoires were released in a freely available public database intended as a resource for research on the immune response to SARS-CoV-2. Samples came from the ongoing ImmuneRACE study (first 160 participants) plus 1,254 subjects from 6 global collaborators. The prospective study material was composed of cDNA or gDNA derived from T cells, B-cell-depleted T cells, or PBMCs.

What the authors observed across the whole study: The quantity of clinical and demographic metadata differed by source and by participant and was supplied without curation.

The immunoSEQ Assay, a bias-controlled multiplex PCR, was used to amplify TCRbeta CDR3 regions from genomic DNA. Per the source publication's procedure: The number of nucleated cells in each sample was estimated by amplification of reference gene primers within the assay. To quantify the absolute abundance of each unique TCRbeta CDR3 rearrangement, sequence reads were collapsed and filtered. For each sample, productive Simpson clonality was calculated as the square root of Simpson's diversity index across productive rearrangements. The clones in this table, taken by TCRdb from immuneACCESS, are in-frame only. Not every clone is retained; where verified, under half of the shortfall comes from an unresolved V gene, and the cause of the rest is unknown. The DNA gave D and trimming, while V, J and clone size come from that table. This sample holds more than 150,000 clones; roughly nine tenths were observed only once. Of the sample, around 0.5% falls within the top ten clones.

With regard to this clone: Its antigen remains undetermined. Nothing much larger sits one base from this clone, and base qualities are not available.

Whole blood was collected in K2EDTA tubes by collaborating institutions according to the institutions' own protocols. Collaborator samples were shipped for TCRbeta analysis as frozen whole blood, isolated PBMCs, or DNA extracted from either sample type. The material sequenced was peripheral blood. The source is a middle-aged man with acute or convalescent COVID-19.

Read as DNA, the sequence is TGCAGCGTTCAAGGCTCGGTGCCCTTGGATGGCTACACCTTC. Protein translation: CSVQGSVPLDGYTF. This chain is built from TRBV29-1 and TRBJ1-2; a confident D gene designation cannot be given. For CDR1 and CDR2, the germline V gene lists SQVTM and ANQGSEA. V is shortened by 5 bases, J by 6 bases, and the region joining them spans 19 bases. The CDR3 spans 14 residues, from the cysteine through the phenylalanine. Just the 42-base CDR3 DNA is kept, in frame starting at base 1.